This T cell receptor beta chain originates from a study of beta chain features in type 1 diabetes. Expressed TCRB transcripts were sequenced after all isolated RNA was converted to cDNA. Sequenced by immunoSEQ multiplex PCR; TCRdb stores in-frame clones only, minus some. The sample carries some 700,000 clones, roughly 12% recorded once. To note about this clone: The antigen remains unidentified.

Study outcomes and limitations: Diminished insertions and augmented deletions at VDJ junctions characterized type 1 diabetes patients. Significant though moderate, a shortening of TCRB CDR3s appeared in all four CD4+ subsets of Type 1 diabetes patients.

Germline CDR1 reads DFQATT; CDR2 reads SNEGSKA (reference sequence). V was shortened by 4 bases and J by 6 bases, with 7 bases between the two germline ends. The CDR3 extends over 11 amino acids. The TCR comes from a man between 18 and 29 years old with type 1 diabetes. V usage is TRBV20-1 and J usage is TRBJ2-1; no definite D call. The specimen sequenced was naive CD4+ T cells from blood. The CDR3 DNA reads as TGCAGTGCTAACAGTGTCAATGAGCAGTTCTTC. Its translation: CSANSVNEQFF.